A single sample gave rise to the 28 T cell receptor beta chains below, sequenced in a study of CD8+CD57+ T cells in acquired aplastic anemia. The study profiled TCR beta VDJ and CDR3 using genomic DNA as template. TCRdb called the reads again in MiXCR, with one record for every CDR3 protein. This sample carries over 150,000 distinct CDR3 sequences, 70% to 80% of them seen once, and the ten largest clones take more than 35%. By flow cytometry, patients selected for sequencing had shown an expansion of CD8+CD57+ cells. Material for sequencing was sorted CD4+, CD8+, or CD8+CD57+ T cells (not recorded which) from PBMCs. The receptors were sampled from a human donor with aplastic anemia.

This sequence joins TRBV15 and TRBJ2-3; a weak D match, TRBD2 (7 bases). The CDR3 loop spans 15 amino acids. Trimming stripped 5 bases from V and 5 bases from J, with 17 bases between. Germline-derived CDR1 and CDR2 are LNHNV and YYDKDF (reference sequence). The CDR3 reads CATSLDRGAGDTQYF. In nucleotides, the CDR3 is TGTGCCACCAGCCTAGACCGGGGGGCCGGAGATACGCAGTATTTT.

The chain couples TRBV7-2 to TRBJ2-7; D is perhaps TRBD1 (7 bases). CDR1 SGHTA and CDR2 FQGNSA come from the germline V gene. This CDR3 has 15 amino acids. Trimming took 4 bases from V and 6 from J, leaving 19 bases between them. CDR3 region: CASSSDRHGTREQYF. The CDR3 DNA is TGTGCCAGCAGCTCGGACAGGCATGGGACTCGCGAGCAGTACTTC.

This clonotype was counted many times. The chain joins TRBV20-1 to TRBJ2-7; TRBD1 matches at 8 bases. Per germline, CDR1 DFQATT and CDR2 SNEGSKA (reference sequence). The CDR3 spans 15 residues. V was clipped by 3 bases and J by 0 bases; unmatched bases: 7. The CDR3 DNA reads as TGCAGTGCTAGGGACCGGGACAGGAGCTCCTACGAGCAGTACTTC. Protein: CSARDRDRSSYEQYF.

In the case of this clonotype: Just one base apart from a much larger clone, this may be a read error. The DNA for the CDR3 is TGTGCCAGCAGTTTATGGGGATGGTCCCTGGGCATTCAGTACTTC. It translates to CASSLWGWSLGIQYF. The chain is built from TRBV5-5 and TRBJ2-4; D unclear. The CDR3 runs 15 residues. V was pared by 5 bases and J by 9 bases, with 21 bases between. CDR1 and CDR2 (germline): SGHKS, YYEKEE (reference sequence).

The gene calls are TRBV20-1 and TRBJ2-1; D possibly uses TRBD1 or TRBD2 (5 bases each). Germline V lookup: CDR1 DFQATT, CDR2 SNEGSKA (reference sequence). V lost 3 bases and J lost 0, with 15 bases in between. This CDR3 is built from 16 residues. CDR3 DNA: TGCAGTGCTAGCACCTGGGACCCGAGCTCCTACAATGAGCAGTTCTTC. Translation gives CSASTWDPSSYNEQFF.

This sequence joins TRBV12-3 or TRBV12-4 and TRBJ1-2; tentatively, D is TRBD1 (5 bases). V lost 1 base and J lost 2, with 5 bases in between. This CDR3 region has 13 residues. Here the CDR3 DNA reads TGTGCCAGCAGTTTAGGACAGAACTATGGCTACACCTTC. Amino acid sequence: CASSLGQNYGYTF.

The V call is TRBV5-1, the J call TRBJ2-1; TRBD2 matches at 11 bases. Germline trimming cut 3 bases from V and 5 bases from J; bases unmatched to any gene: 7. The CDR3 is 16 amino acids. CDR1 is SGHRS, CDR2 YFSETQ, per germline. CDR3 DNA: TGCGCCAGCAGCTCGACCGGGACTAGCGGAGACAATGAGCAGTTCTTC. Protein: CASSSTGTSGDNEQFF.

The chain uses TRBV10-2 and TRBJ2-2; TRBD2 might be the D (5 bases). The CDR3 length is 14 residues. Trimming removed 6 bases from V and 4 bases from J, with 12 bases in between. The germline V gene has CDR1 WSHSY and CDR2 SAAADI. CDR3 loop: CASRPEARTGELFF. CDR3 DNA: TGCGCCAGCAGACCGGAGGCTCGCACCGGGGAGCTGTTTTTT.

This clonotype was observed many times. The chain has TRBV19 and TRBJ1-4; 7 nucleotides align to TRBD1. The CDR3 has 12 residues. Germline V gene lookup returns CDR1 LNHDA and CDR2 SQIVND (reference sequence). The CDR3 nucleotides are TGTGCAATCCGGGACAGTAATGAAAAACTGTTTTTT. Translating it yields CAIRDSNEKLFF. The whole variable domain, filled in from reference TRBV19 and TRBJ1-4, reads DGGITQSPKYLFRKEGQNVTLSCEQNLNHDAMYWYRQDPGQGLRLIYYSQIVNDFQKGDIAEGYSVSREKKESFPLTVTSAQKNPTAFYLCAIRDSNEKLFFGSGTQLSVL.

This clonotype showed up just a few times. The chain is built from TRBV5-1 and TRBJ1-3; no clear D gene. Germline CDR1 reads SGHRS; CDR2 reads YFSETQ. The CDR3 contains 16 residues. Trimming cost V 0 bases and J 0 bases, with 10 bases left between them. The CDR3 region is CASSLEARGSGNTIYF. DNA for the CDR3: TGCGCCAGCAGCTTGGAGGCCCGGGGCTCTGGAAACACCATATATTTT.

V is TRBV7-8 and J is TRBJ2-1; no firm D call. V lost 5 bases and J 4 bases, leaving 12 bases between the germline ends. CDR1 SGHVS and CDR2 FQNEAQ come from the germline V gene. The CDR3 sequence is 14 residues long. The CDR3 loop reads CASSPRTTYNEQFF. The CDR3 nucleotides read TGTGCCAGCAGCCCCCGGACGACGTACAATGAGCAGTTCTTC. Looking up the rest from reference TRBV7-8 and TRBJ2-1 gives the full variable domain: GAGVSQSPRYKVAKRGQDVALRCDPISGHVSLFWYQQALGQGPEFLTYFQNEAQLDKSGLPSDRFFAERPEGSVSTLKIQRTQQEDSAVYLCASSPRTTYNEQFFGPGTRLTVL.

The chain joins TRBV12-3 or TRBV12-4 to TRBJ1-1; D unclear. The V and J ends lost 7 bases and 5 bases respectively, with 11 bases between them. The CDR3 runs to 12 residues. CDR3 bases: TGTGCCAGCACCCTGGGAGGGACTGAAGCTTTCTTT. It yields the protein CASTLGGTEAFF.

With regard to this clonotype: The junction departs from the called germline gene at one end, perhaps through a read error. The chain is built from TRBV10-1 and TRBJ1-2; no definite D call. There are 14 residues in the CDR3. Germline V gene data show CDR1 as WNHNN and CDR2 as SYGVQD (reference sequence). Written as DNA, the CDR3 is TGTGCCAGCAGTTACTCAGAGAGGAACTATGGCTACACCTTC. It yields the protein CASSYSERNYGYTF.

The chain joins TRBV24-1 to TRBJ2-3, with D hard to call. CDR3 length equals 13 residues. Germline CDR1 reads KGHDR; CDR2 reads SFDVKD. V was shortened by 3 bases and J by 2 bases, with 5 bases between the two germline ends. The CDR3 sequence is CATSDGHTDTQYF. The CDR3, as DNA: TGTGCCACCAGTGATGGCCACACAGATACGCAGTATTTT.

This chain uses TRBV10-1 with TRBJ2-7; D gene uncertain. The CDR3 runs 12 residues. With 8 bases removed from V and 3 bases from J, the gap between germline ends came to 11 bases. Germline-derived CDR1 and CDR2 are WNHNN and SYGVQD (reference sequence). The CDR3 spells CASPRPFYEQYF. The DNA of the CDR3 is TGCGCCAGCCCCAGGCCTTTCTACGAGCAGTACTTC.

The V and J genes are TRBV12-5 and TRBJ2-7; TRBD2 matches 8 bases. Per germline, CDR1 LGHNT and CDR2 FRNRAP. The CDR3 has 14 residues. The trim removed 6 bases at V and 5 bases at J, leaving 9 bases unmatched. In DNA form, the CDR3 reads TGTGCTAGTGGCCGGAGCGGGAGTCTCCACGAGCAGTACTTC. The encoded protein is CASGRSGSLHEQYF.

The rearrangement joins TRBV10-3 to TRBJ2-3, with 7 positions matching TRBD2. In germline, CDR1 is ENHRY, CDR2 SYGVKD. The trim removed 6 bases at V and 2 bases at J, leaving 5 bases unmatched. The CDR3 is made up of 14 amino acids. The CDR3 loop reads CAIRPGGNTDTQYF. CDR3 bases: TGTGCCATCAGACCCGGGGGGAACACAGATACGCAGTATTTT.

The chain combines TRBV20-1 with TRBJ2-3; TRBD2 might be the D (6 bases). This CDR3 region has 17 residues. Trimming removed 0 bases at V and 11 bases at J, with 27 bases between. Germline values: CDR1 DFQATT, CDR2 SNEGSKA (reference sequence). Here the CDR3 DNA reads TGCAGTGCTAGAGATGAGTGGGGAGCGGGCAGGGCGCGAGGGCAGTATTTT. Its protein product is CSARDEWGAGRARGQYF.

The chain couples TRBV15 to TRBJ2-5; D possibly corresponds to TRBD1 (5 bases). The CDR3 is made up of 16 amino acids. Trimming took 2 bases from V and 3 from J, leaving 16 bases between them. Germline lookup yields CDR1 LNHNV and CDR2 YYDKDF (reference sequence). CDR3 residues: CATSRRNRSLKETQYF. The CDR3 region has the DNA TGTGCCACCAGCAGACGCAACAGGAGCCTAAAAGAGACCCAGTACTTC. The complete variable domain, with remaining parts taken from reference TRBV15 and TRBJ2-5, reads DAMVIQNPRYQVTQFGKPVTLSCSQTLNHNVMYWYQQKSSQAPKLLFHYYDKDFNNEADTPDNFQSRRPNTSFCFLDIRSPGLGDTAMYLCATSRRNRSLKETQYFGPGTRLLVL.

The gene calls are TRBV25-1 and TRBJ2-2, with no clear D. The CDR3 length is 13 residues. The V and J ends lost 3 bases and 5 bases respectively, with 7 bases between them. The germline CDR1 and CDR2 sequences are MGHDK and SYGVNS. CDR3 loop: CASSDLLTGELFF. For the CDR3, the DNA is TGTGCCAGCAGTGATCTCCTAACCGGGGAGCTGTTTTTT.

V is TRBV20-1 and J is TRBJ2-7, with TRBD1 identical over 7 bases. Germline V lookup: CDR1 DFQATT, CDR2 SNEGSKA (reference sequence). V shed 5 bases, J shed 5 bases, and the junction held 15 bases outside the gene matches. The CDR3 is made up of 15 amino acids. The CDR3, as DNA: TGCAGTGCTCCAGAGTTGAGGGGGCCTGGAGACGAGCAGTACTTC. It translates to CSAPELRGPGDEQYF.

The V gene is TRBV20-1, the J gene TRBJ2-1, with 7 bases that match TRBD2. The CDR3 is 15 residues long. V lost 5 bases to trimming and J lost 5 bases; unmatched junction nucleotides: 12. Germline V lookup: CDR1 DFQATT, CDR2 SNEGSKA (reference sequence). CDR3 DNA sequence: TGCAGTGCTGACCCCCCCGGGGGGTACGACAATGAGCAGTTCTTC. Protein sequence: CSADPPGGYDNEQFF.

The rearrangement joins TRBV10-3 to TRBJ1-5, with TRBD1 matching over 8 bases. From germline, CDR1 is ENHRY and CDR2 SYGVKD. This CDR3 has 16 residues. The V segment lost 3 bases and the J segment 2 bases; nucleotides outside the gene matches: 6. The CDR3 is CAISDLMTGGNQPQHF. The CDR3 nucleotides read TGTGCCATCAGTGATCTGATGACAGGGGGCAATCAGCCCCAGCATTTT.

A few counts support this clonotype. This chain links TRBV20-1 with TRBJ2-7, with TRBD1 identical over 10 bases. This CDR3 has 16 amino acids. Germline assignment: CDR1 DFQATT and CDR2 SNEGSKA (reference sequence). Losses at the gene ends were 0 bases for V and 7 bases for J; bases not matched to a gene: 12. CDR3 amino acids: CSARDPGTGDTGEQYF. Written as DNA, the CDR3 is TGCAGTGCTAGAGATCCCGGGACAGGGGACACCGGGGAGCAGTACTTC.

This chain uses TRBV7-2 with TRBJ2-1, with TRBD1 identical over 9 bases. The CDR3 extends over 14 amino acids. Germline CDR1 reads SGHTA; CDR2 reads FQGNSA. V shed 5 bases and J 7 bases; nucleotides not matched to a gene: 6. The CDR3 here is CASSPDRGLNEQFF. CDR3 bases: TGTGCCAGCAGCCCGGACAGGGGATTGAATGAGCAGTTCTTC.

The CDR3 is CSARWGWTSAYQETQYF. Here the CDR3 DNA reads TGCAGTGCTAGATGGGGGTGGACTAGCGCCTACCAAGAGACCCAGTACTTC. The gene calls are TRBV20-1 and TRBJ2-5; 9 nucleotides align to TRBD2. CDR3 length equals 17 residues. The V segment lost 2 bases and the J segment 0 bases; nucleotides outside the gene matches: 10. The V gene's germline CDR1 is DFQATT and CDR2 SNEGSKA (reference sequence).

The chain carries TRBV2 and TRBJ1-4; the D gene is possibly TRBD1 (5 bases). Trimming cost V 0 bases and J 13 bases, with 12 bases left between them. Germline lookup yields CDR1 SNHLY and CDR2 FYNNEI. The CDR3 is 13 amino acids. The CDR3 coding sequence is TGTGCCAGCAGTGAAGCCGCCGGGACGGGACTGTTTTTT. Translation gives CASSEAAGTGLFF.

This clonotype was seen many times. The rearrangement uses TRBV20-1 and TRBJ1-1, with D maybe TRBD1 (5 bases). CDR3 length: 15 residues. The germline V gene encodes CDR1 DFQATT and CDR2 SNEGSKA (reference sequence). V gave up 3 bases and J gave up 3 bases, with 17 bases separating them. In nucleotides, the CDR3 is TGCAGTGCTAGGGGTGTCGGGGCTGGGGACACTGAAGCTTTCTTT. Translating it yields CSARGVGAGDTEAFF.